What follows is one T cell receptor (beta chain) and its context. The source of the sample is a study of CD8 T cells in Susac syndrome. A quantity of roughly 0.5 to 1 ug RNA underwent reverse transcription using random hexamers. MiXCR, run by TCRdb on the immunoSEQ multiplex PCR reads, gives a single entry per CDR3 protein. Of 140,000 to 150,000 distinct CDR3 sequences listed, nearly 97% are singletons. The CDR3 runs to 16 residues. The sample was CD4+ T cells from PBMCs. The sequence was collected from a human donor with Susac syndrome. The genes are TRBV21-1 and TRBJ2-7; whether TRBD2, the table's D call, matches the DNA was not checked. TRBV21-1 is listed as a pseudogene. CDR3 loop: CASSKSGLTHVREQYF. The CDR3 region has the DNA TGTGCCAGCAGCAAATCGGGACTTACGCATGTACGCGAGCAGTACTTC.